One and the same sample provided the 20 T cell receptor beta chains below, sequenced in a study of T-cell memory formation after mild COVID-19. Each CDR3 protein gets one entry after TCRdb re-called the 5' RACE reads with MiXCR. The sample yields 430,000 or so distinct CDR3 sequences, 25% seen once. Specimen: PBMCs or a T cell subset sorted from them (not recorded which). The source is an adult woman who had mild COVID-19 (a few samples of this study predate the infection). Cell type and time point are not known.

The chain is built from TRBV7-8 and TRBJ1-6; the D gene is possibly TRBD1 (6 bases). In germline, CDR1 is SGHVS, CDR2 FQNEAQ. Between the trimmed V and J ends, which lost 5 bases and 5 bases, there was a span of 19 bases. The CDR3 extends over 17 amino acids. The CDR3, as DNA: TGTGCCAGCAGCCTCAGGCTCGTAGGGGGAAATAATTCACCCCTCCACTTT. As protein: CASSLRLVGGNNSPLHF.

This clonotype showed up just a few times. V gene TRBV15 combines with J gene TRBJ2-1; the match to TRBD2 covers 11 bases. Germline V gene sequence: CDR1 LNHNV, CDR2 YYDKDF (reference sequence). The CDR3 is 16 amino acids. Trimming removed 3 bases from V and 4 bases from J; junction bases left unmatched: 5. The CDR3 DNA reads TGTGCCACCAGCAGGGGTAGGACTAGCGGGTACAATGAGCAGTTCTTC. The encoded protein is CATSRGRTSGYNEQFF.

The chain joins TRBV5-5 to TRBJ2-3; D possibly corresponds to TRBD1 (6 bases). The CDR3 totals 16 residues. The germline V and J ends were trimmed by 2 bases and 2 bases, with 15 bases remaining between them. Germline CDR1 reads SGHKS; CDR2 reads YYEKEE (reference sequence). CDR3 region: CASSFRGQTFTDTQYF. As DNA, the CDR3 is TGTGCCAGCAGCTTTAGGGGACAAACATTCACAGATACGCAGTATTTT.

A few counts support this clonotype. This chain links TRBV12-3 or TRBV12-4 with TRBJ1-1; D gene ambiguous. With 5 bases removed from V and 10 bases from J, the gap between germline ends came to 20 bases. This CDR3 has 14 residues. The CDR3 DNA reads as TGTGCCAGCAGTCTAGGCCGCAGTTCTTGGAGAGCTTTCTTT. It translates to CASSLGRSSWRAFF.

This chain links TRBV6-2 or TRBV6-3 with TRBJ2-2; D remains unclear. Germline V gives CDR1 MNHEY, CDR2 SVGEGT. Trimming left V 2 bases short and J 0 bases short, with 4 bases between. CDR3 length: 14 amino acids. In DNA form, the CDR3 reads TGTGCCAGCAGTTACACCACGAACACCGGGGAGCTGTTTTTT. Translation: CASSYTTNTGELFF.

The chain is built from TRBV11-2 and TRBJ2-5; TRBD1 is a possible D gene (5 bases). The length of the CDR3 is 18 residues. Germline-derived CDR1 and CDR2 are SGHAT and FQNNGV. The V end lost 0 bases, the J end lost 1 base, and 18 bases lay between the germline ends. The CDR3: CASSLDGLGQSPQETQYF. The CDR3 DNA is TGTGCCAGCAGCTTAGACGGGTTGGGGCAGTCACCCCAAGAGACCCAGTACTTC.

This clonotype has at least ten counts. V and J are TRBV5-1 and TRBJ2-3, with a possible D match to TRBD2 (6 bases). CDR3 size: 17 residues. The V and J ends lost 2 bases and 1 base respectively, with 17 bases between them. Germline CDR1 is SGHRS and CDR2 is YFSETQ. The CDR3 bases are TGCGCCAGCAGCTTCTACGGAGATTTAGCGGGCACAGATACGCAGTATTTT. It codes for CASSFYGDLAGTDTQYF. Full variable domain (rest looked up from reference TRBV5-1 and TRBJ2-3): KAGVTQTPRYLIKTRGQQVTLSCSPISGHRSVSWYQQTPGQGLQFLFEYFSETQRNKGNFPGRFSGRQFSNSRSEMNVSTLELGDSALYLCASSFYGDLAGTDTQYFGPGTRLTVL.

This clonotype has a single count. This chain joins TRBV20-1 and TRBJ2-3; TRBD2 agrees at 9 bases. CDR1 DFQATT and CDR2 SNEGSKA come from the germline V gene (reference sequence). V lost 3 bases and J lost 2; bases outside the gene matches: 9. This CDR3 is built from 16 residues. Here the CDR3 reads CSASTVSSGTTDTQYF. The CDR3 nucleotides read TGCAGTGCTAGTACGGTGTCTAGCGGGACCACAGATACGCAGTATTTT.

This clonotype was observed a few times. V and J are TRBV5-1 and TRBJ2-7, with 13 bases that match TRBD2. Per the germline V gene, CDR1 is SGHRS and CDR2 is YFSETQ. The J segment lost 0 bases and the V segment lost 2 bases, leaving 5 bases of the junction unmatched. CDR3 length equals 17 residues. CDR3 sequence (DNA): TGCGCCAGCAGCTTCCGACTAGCGGGAGGTTACTCCTACGAGCAGTACTTC. Residues: CASSFRLAGGYSYEQYF.

This chain connects TRBV9 to TRBJ2-3; 8 bases match TRBD2. Unmatched junction bases numbered 5, after V lost 4 bases and J lost 4 bases. Germline V lookup: CDR1 SGDLS, CDR2 YYNGEE. CDR3 length equals 14 residues. This CDR3 is CASSPGGEPDTQYF. For the CDR3, the DNA is TGTGCCAGCAGCCCCGGGGGGGAGCCAGATACGCAGTATTTT.

This clonotype was picked up a small number of times. The V call is TRBV20-1, the J call TRBJ2-5, with a possible D match to TRBD1 (6 bases). Germline V CDR1 and CDR2: DFQATT, SNEGSKA (reference sequence). This CDR3 contains 15 residues. The V end was cut by 2 bases, the J end by 5 bases, with 18 bases between. CDR3 sequence reads: CSARNLRDTHETQYF. The DNA of the CDR3 is TGCAGTGCTAGAAACCTCCGGGACACACACGAGACCCAGTACTTC.

This clonotype showed up just a few times. The V call is TRBV6-5, the J call TRBJ2-7, with 11 bases that match TRBD1. The CDR3 is made up of 15 amino acids. CDR1 is MNHEY, CDR2 SVGAGI, per germline. Germline trimming cut 0 bases from V and 6 bases from J; bases unmatched to any gene: 4. The CDR3 region is CASSYSWTGGFEQYF. The CDR3 DNA sequence: TGTGCCAGCAGTTACTCCTGGACAGGGGGCTTCGAGCAGTACTTC.

This chain links TRBV4-2 with TRBJ2-1; D might be TRBD2 (6 bases). Trimming pared 3 bases from V and 8 bases from J, leaving 20 bases between. This CDR3 has 16 amino acids. Looked up from germline, CDR1 is LGHNA and CDR2 is YNFKEQ. CDR3 in DNA: TGTGCCAGCAGCCACACTTTGGGGCGGGAAAGGGATGAGCAGTTCTTC. Its translation: CASSHTLGRERDEQFF.

The rearrangement joins TRBV5-5 to TRBJ1-1; D call uncertain. CDR1 SGHKS and CDR2 YYEKEE come from the germline V gene (reference sequence). This CDR3 is 11 amino acids long. The V end lost 1 base, the J end lost 7 bases, and 5 bases lay between the germline ends. The chain's CDR3 is CASSLLVEAFF. The CDR3 nucleotides read TGTGCCAGCAGCTTGCTGGTTGAAGCTTTCTTT. Using reference TRBV5-5 and TRBJ1-1 for the parts outside the CDR3, the full variable domain is DAGVTQSPTHLIKTRGQQVTLRCSPISGHKSVSWYQQVLGQGPQFIFQYYEKEERGRGNFPDRFSARQFPNYSSELNVNALLLGDSALYLCASSLLVEAFFGQGTRLTVV.

The chain combines TRBV5-1 with TRBJ1-2; D uncertain. The CDR3 is 11 amino acids. The V gene lost 1 base and the J gene lost 14 bases, with 12 bases spanning the gap. CDR1 and CDR2 (germline): SGHRS, YFSETQ. This CDR3 is CASSLTGIWTF. The CDR3 DNA reads TGCGCCAGCAGCTTGACCGGGATCTGGACCTTC.

This chain connects TRBV20-1 to TRBJ2-1; tentatively, D is TRBD1 or TRBD2 (5 bases each). Trimming removed 5 bases from V and 8 bases from J, with 22 bases in between. Looked up from germline, CDR1 is DFQATT and CDR2 is SNEGSKA (reference sequence). The CDR3 covers 15 residues. In nucleotides, the CDR3 is TGCAGTGCTCCCCTGAGGGGAGTTAGGCAGGATGAGCAGTTCTTC. Amino acid sequence: CSAPLRGVRQDEQFF.

This clonotype was observed many times. The chain recombines TRBV7-3 with TRBJ1-1; D not certain. Trimming cost V 1 base and J 1 base, with 7 bases left between them. From germline, CDR1 is SGHTA and CDR2 FQGTGA. The CDR3 extends over 14 amino acids. The CDR3 DNA sequence: TGTGCCAGCAGCTTAAGCCCGGCGAACACTGAAGCTTTCTTT. Amino acids: CASSLSPANTEAFF.

This chain uses TRBV7-7 with TRBJ1-3; a possible D gene is TRBD1 (5 bases). The CDR3 loop spans 13 amino acids. Trimming took off 1 base at V and 7 bases at J, with 8 bases between the two ends. The V gene's germline CDR1 is SSHAT and CDR2 FNYEAQ (reference sequence). CDR3 sequence: CASSLGKGNTIYF. CDR3 nucleotide sequence: TGTGCCAGCAGCTTAGGGAAGGGGAACACCATATATTTT.

This chain uses TRBV7-9 with TRBJ1-1, with 9 bases identical to TRBD1. With 5 bases clipped from V and 9 bases from J, the junction kept 10 bases outside the gene matches. Germline loops: CDR1 SEHNR, CDR2 FQNEAQ (reference sequence). This CDR3 contains 14 residues. CDR3 protein: CASSLRDRVHQAFF. The CDR3, as DNA: TGTGCCAGCAGCCTCCGGGACAGGGTACATCAAGCTTTCTTT.

This clonotype was seen a few times. The genes are TRBV12-3 or TRBV12-4 and TRBJ2-3; D ambiguous. Deletions cut 3 bases from V and 0 bases from J, with 7 bases between. This CDR3 has 14 amino acids. The DNA of the CDR3 is TGTGCCAGCAGTTTTGTCCCGAGCACAGATACGCAGTATTTT. The encoded protein is CASSFVPSTDTQYF.